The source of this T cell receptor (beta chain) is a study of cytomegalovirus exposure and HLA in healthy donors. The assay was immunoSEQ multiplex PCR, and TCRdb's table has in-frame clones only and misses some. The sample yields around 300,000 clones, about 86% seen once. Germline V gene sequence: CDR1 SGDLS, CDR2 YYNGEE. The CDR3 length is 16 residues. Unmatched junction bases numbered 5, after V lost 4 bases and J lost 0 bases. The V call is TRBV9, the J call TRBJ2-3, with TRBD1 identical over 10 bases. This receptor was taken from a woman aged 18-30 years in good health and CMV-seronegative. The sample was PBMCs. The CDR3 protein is CASSLRQGASTDTQYF. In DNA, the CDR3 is TGTGCCAGCAGCTTGAGACAGGGGGCTAGCACAGATACGCAGTATTTT.